The 13 T cell receptor beta chains below come from one sample, sequenced in a study of Ad26.COV2.S vaccination and SARS-CoV-2 variants. Data came from immunoSEQ multiplex PCR; TCRdb stores just in-frame clones and leaves some out. This repertoire shows over 85,000 clones, approximately 81% found once; its top ten account for approximately 15%. The source was peripheral blood, collected after recovery from COVID-19. These receptors all stem from a human donor who had recovered from COVID-19.

This clone came up once. The chain couples TRBV7-9 to TRBJ1-1; 8 bases agree with TRBD1. J gave up 8 bases and V 2 bases, and 10 bases lay outside the gene matches. Per germline, CDR1 SEHNR and CDR2 FQNEAQ (reference sequence). The CDR3 runs to 15 residues. CDR3 bases: TGTGCCAGCAGCTTAAGGCAGGGGGCTCTGGAGGAAGCTTTCTTT. It specifies CASSLRQGALEEAFF.

The genes are TRBV2 and TRBJ2-2, with D maybe TRBD1 (6 bases). This CDR3 is 17 amino acids long. CDR1 and CDR2 from the germline V gene are SNHLY and FYNNEI. The V and J ends lost 6 bases and 7 bases respectively, with 24 bases between them. The CDR3: CASSTWGPHRMGGELFF. For the CDR3, the DNA is TGTGCCAGCAGCACCTGGGGGCCCCACCGGATGGGCGGGGAGCTGTTTTTT.

Worth noting for this clone: Other DNA sequences from this sample encode an identical CDR3 as well. V usage is TRBV6-2 or TRBV6-3 and J usage is TRBJ2-2, with D uncertain. V shed 2 bases and J shed 1 base, with 8 bases lying between them. The CDR3 is 15 amino acids. Germline CDR1 MNHEY, CDR2 SVGEGT. The CDR3 coding sequence is TGTGCCAGCAGTTACACGCGGCTGAACACCGGGGAGCTGTTTTTT. As protein: CASSYTRLNTGELFF.

The CDR3 coding sequence is TGCGCCAGTAATAACCAAGCGGGACTGGACGAGCAGTACTTC. Amino acid sequence: CASNNQAGLDEQYF. The chain recombines TRBV5-1 with TRBJ2-7, with 7 bases aligning to TRBD2. This CDR3 is 14 amino acids long. CDR1 and CDR2 (germline): SGHRS, YFSETQ. V was pared by 8 bases and J by 5 bases, with 13 bases of the junction left unmatched.

The V and J genes are TRBV29-1 and TRBJ2-3, with D possibly being TRBD2 (6 bases). The V gene lost 6 bases and the J gene lost 6 bases, with 16 bases spanning the gap. This CDR3 is built from 13 residues. The germline V gene has CDR1 SQVTM and CDR2 ANQGSEA. CDR3 sequence reads: CSVMEAGGDTQYF. DNA of the CDR3: TGCAGCGTCATGGAGGCCGGGGGTGATACGCAGTATTTT.

V usage is TRBV7-2 and J usage is TRBJ2-7; TRBD1 agrees at 7 bases. V shed 6 bases and J 2 bases; nucleotides not matched to a gene: 7. This CDR3 is 14 amino acids long. From germline, CDR1 is SGHTA and CDR2 FQGNSA. The CDR3 DNA follows: TGTGCCAGCAGTAAACAGGGGTCAACCTACGAGCAGTACTTC. Amino acids: CASSKQGSTYEQYF.

V is TRBV27 and J is TRBJ1-5; possibly TRBD1 for D (5 bases). Germline CDR1 reads MNHEY; CDR2 reads SMNVEV (reference sequence). Trimming stripped 5 bases from V and 4 bases from J, with 9 bases between. CDR3 size: 13 residues. In DNA form, the CDR3 reads TGTGCCAGCAGTCTGGGACCTAATCAGCCCCAGCATTTT. The encoded protein is CASSLGPNQPQHF.

The rearrangement joins TRBV7-8 to TRBJ1-2; D is undetermined. The V gene lost 5 bases and the J gene lost 0 bases, with 10 bases spanning the gap. Looked up from germline, CDR1 is SGHVS and CDR2 is FQNEAQ. The CDR3 consists of 14 residues. CDR3 in amino acids: CASSPGGTNYGYTF. The CDR3 region has the DNA TGTGCCAGCAGCCCCGGAGGAACTAACTATGGCTACACCTTC.

This clone occurred a few times. J is TRBJ1-5 and V is TRBV12-5; D perhaps matches TRBD1 (5 bases). Trimming removed 6 bases at V and 3 bases at J, with 12 bases between. The germline V gene has CDR1 LGHNT and CDR2 FRNRAP. CDR3 size: 14 residues. CDR3 protein: CASGTRQNNQPQHF. The CDR3 DNA sequence: TGTGCTAGTGGAACCCGACAGAACAATCAGCCCCAGCATTTT.

This clone was seen once. This CDR3 is CASSSLNSGSSDTQYF. CDR3 coding DNA: TGTGCCAGCAGCTCACTTAATAGCGGGAGCTCAGATACGCAGTATTTT. V gene TRBV7-2 combines with J gene TRBJ2-3; 9 nucleotides match TRBD2. The ends lost 4 bases at V and 4 bases at J; junction bases unmatched: 9. The germline V gene encodes CDR1 SGHTA and CDR2 FQGNSA. The CDR3 is 16 amino acids.

The chain couples TRBV19 to TRBJ1-2, with D perhaps matching TRBD1 (5 bases). The V gene lost 10 bases and the J gene lost 7 bases, with 13 bases spanning the gap. This CDR3 spans 11 amino acids. Germline CDR1 is LNHDA and CDR2 is SQIVND (reference sequence). CDR3 residues: CATRLGPGYTF. CDR3 coding DNA: TGTGCCACCCGGTTGGGGCCTGGCTACACCTTC. Supplemented by reference TRBV19 and TRBJ1-2, the full variable domain reads DGGITQSPKYLFRKEGQNVTLSCEQNLNHDAMYWYRQDPGQGLRLIYYSQIVNDFQKGDIAEGYSVSREKKESFPLTVTSAQKNPTAFYLCATRLGPGYTFGSGTRLTVV.

This rearrangement joins TRBV4-1 to TRBJ1-5, with D maybe TRBD1 (6 bases). This CDR3 has 15 amino acids. V dropped 6 bases and J dropped 9 bases, with 21 bases sitting between them. Germline lookup yields CDR1 MGHRA and CDR2 YSYEKL. The CDR3 nucleotides read TGCGCCAGCAGTTCCAAGCATTGGGGGGCGCGGCCCCAGCATTTT. This sequence encodes CASSSKHWGARPQHF.

The V gene is TRBV2, the J gene TRBJ2-5; D may be TRBD1 (6 bases). Between the trimmed V and J ends, which lost 2 bases and 3 bases, there was a span of 10 bases. Germline CDR1 and CDR2: SNHLY and FYNNEI. The CDR3 is 14 amino acids. The CDR3 is CASSERTAKETQYF. DNA for the CDR3: TGTGCCAGCAGTGAAAGGACAGCTAAAGAGACCCAGTACTTC.